Each of the 31 T cell receptor beta chains below was sequenced from the same sample in a study of blood T cell repertoires in COVID-19. Measured with immunoSEQ multiplex PCR; TCRdb has only the in-frame clones, and not every one. The data contain about 99,000 clones, roughly 86% of them seen just once; the ten biggest clones take up over 10%. The sample comprised peripheral blood. Source of these receptors: a woman aged 60-75 years in a cohort sampled during active or convalescent COVID-19.

The CDR3 DNA is TGTGCCATCACCCCGGACGGTCTCGGGAGAGGCTACACCTTC. Protein product: CAITPDGLGRGYTF. The rearrangement links TRBV10-3 to TRBJ1-2; D remains ambiguous. V shed 7 bases and J shed 8 bases, with 20 bases lying between them. The CDR3 loop spans 14 amino acids. The germline V gene encodes CDR1 ENHRY and CDR2 SYGVKD.

The genes are TRBV21-1 and TRBJ2-7; TRBD1, the D gene given by the table, was not confirmed from the DNA. TRBV21-1 is a listed pseudogene. CDR3 length equals 15 residues. Here the CDR3 reads CASSNSPWTVREQYF. CDR3 bases: TGTGCCAGCAGCAATAGCCCCTGGACAGTGAGGGAGCAGTACTTC.

The V and J genes are TRBV19 and TRBJ1-4, with a possible D match to TRBD1 (5 bases). Germline V gene lookup returns CDR1 LNHDA and CDR2 SQIVND (reference sequence). V gave up 3 bases and J gave up 0 bases, with 17 bases separating them. This CDR3 spans 18 amino acids. As DNA, the CDR3 is TGTGCCAGTAGTATTGATGGGGCCATACTGTCAACTAATGAAAAACTGTTTTTT. It encodes CASSIDGAILSTNEKLFF. Combining the CDR3 with reference TRBV19 and TRBJ1-4 gives the whole variable domain DGGITQSPKYLFRKEGQNVTLSCEQNLNHDAMYWYRQDPGQGLRLIYYSQIVNDFQKGDIAEGYSVSREKKESFPLTVTSAQKNPTAFYLCASSIDGAILSTNEKLFFGSGTQLSVL.

This clone was observed a handful of times. Other DNA sequences within the sample encode an identical CDR3. The chain employs TRBV9 and TRBJ1-5; D perhaps matches TRBD1 (5 bases). Germline V gene lookup returns CDR1 SGDLS and CDR2 YYNGEE. The CDR3 has 15 residues. V shed 0 bases and J shed 0 bases, with 7 bases lying between them. CDR3 bases: TGTGCCAGCAGCGTAGGACAGAATAGCAATCAGCCCCAGCATTTT. Translating it yields CASSVGQNSNQPQHF.

The chain recombines TRBV9 with TRBJ1-1, with D perhaps TRBD1 (6 bases). CDR1 is SGDLS, CDR2 YYNGEE, per germline. CDR3 size: 14 residues. Trimming stripped 0 bases from V and 11 bases from J, with 17 bases between. The CDR3 loop reads CASSVATGPIPAFF. The CDR3 DNA reads TGTGCCAGCAGCGTAGCGACAGGTCCCATCCCCGCTTTCTTT.

This clone was found once. V is TRBV4-1 and J is TRBJ2-1; possibly TRBD1 for D (6 bases). Per the germline V gene, CDR1 is MGHRA and CDR2 is YSYEKL. The length of the CDR3 is 14 residues. V was trimmed by 2 bases and J by 14 bases, leaving 19 bases between them. This chain's CDR3 is CASSQTIRDIAEFF. The CDR3 nucleotides read TGCGCCAGCAGCCAAACGATCCGGGACATCGCCGAGTTCTTC.

V gene TRBV5-1 combines with J gene TRBJ2-7, with D perhaps TRBD2 (5 bases). Trimming took 5 bases from V and 3 from J, leaving 9 bases between them. Germline CDR1 SGHRS, CDR2 YFSETQ. The CDR3 loop spans 12 amino acids. Written as DNA, the CDR3 is TGCGCCAGCAGTGACGCGGGCTACGAGCAGTACTTC. It yields the protein CASSDAGYEQYF. The whole variable domain, remainder taken from reference TRBV5-1 and TRBJ2-7, is KAGVTQTPRYLIKTRGQQVTLSCSPISGHRSVSWYQQTPGQGLQFLFEYFSETQRNKGNFPGRFSGRQFSNSRSEMNVSTLELGDSALYLCASSDAGYEQYFGPGTRLTVT.

This chain connects TRBV30 to TRBJ1-5, with 9 bases matching TRBD1. Germline loops: CDR1 GTSNPN, CDR2 SVGIG (reference sequence). The J segment lost 6 bases and the V segment lost 2 bases, leaving 8 bases of the junction unmatched. The CDR3 covers 15 residues. The CDR3: CAWSPGTGFGQPQHF. Written as DNA, the CDR3 is TGTGCCTGGAGTCCCGGGACAGGGTTCGGTCAGCCCCAGCATTTT.

The chain has TRBV18 and TRBJ2-2; 7 bases map to TRBD1. J lost 4 bases, V lost 6 bases, and 11 bases had no gene match. The CDR3 runs 16 residues. Germline-derived CDR1 and CDR2 are KGHSH and LQKENI. CDR3 in amino acids: CASSPVGRGITGELFF. CDR3 in DNA: TGTGCCAGCTCCCCTGTGGGCAGGGGGATCACCGGGGAGCTGTTTTTT.

This chain links TRBV30 with TRBJ1-6; perhaps TRBD1 as D (5 bases). V lost 2 bases to trimming and J lost 10 bases, with 18 bases between them. Per the germline V gene, CDR1 is GTSNPN and CDR2 is SVGIG (reference sequence). The CDR3 extends over 15 amino acids. DNA for the CDR3: TGTGCCTGGAGTCTTCTTGCGGGGGATCAGTCACCCCTCCACTTT. Translated: CAWSLLAGDQSPLHF.

There are a few counts of this clone. The chain joins TRBV18 to TRBJ1-1; 8 bases fit TRBD1. CDR1 is KGHSH and CDR2 is LQKENI in the germline V gene. Germline trimming cut 5 bases from V and 6 bases from J; bases unmatched to any gene: 5. The CDR3 is made up of 13 amino acids. The chain's CDR3 is CASSGQGRAEAFF. The CDR3 nucleotides read TGTGCCAGCTCAGGACAGGGAAGGGCTGAAGCTTTCTTT.

The chain is built from TRBV5-1 and TRBJ1-2, with TRBD1 matching 7 bases. The CDR3 is 14 residues long. V dropped 3 bases and J dropped 8; count of bases not matched to a gene: 10. Germline CDR1 and CDR2: SGHRS and YFSETQ. CDR3 amino acids: CASSSTQGENGYTF. The CDR3 region has the DNA TGCGCCAGCAGCTCCACCCAGGGGGAGAACGGCTACACCTTC.

This rearrangement joins TRBV7-9 to TRBJ1-2; the D is unclear. Germline CDR1 reads SEHNR; CDR2 reads FQNEAQ (reference sequence). This CDR3 spans 14 amino acids. Trimming cost V 4 bases and J 4 bases, with 13 bases left between them. CDR3 DNA: TGTGCCAGCAGCTCCTCGGAGGGTACCTATGGCTACACCTTC. Amino acid sequence: CASSSSEGTYGYTF. The full variable domain, rest sourced from reference TRBV7-9 and TRBJ1-2, is DTGVSQNPRHKITKRGQNVTFRCDPISEHNRLYWYRQTLGQGPEFLTYFQNEAQLEKSRLLSDRFSAERPKGSFSTLEIQRTEQGDSAMYLCASSSSEGTYGYTFGSGTRLTVV.

This clone was observed a few times. The gene calls are TRBV5-1 and TRBJ1-2, with TRBD1 matching over 7 bases. Germline V gives CDR1 SGHRS, CDR2 YFSETQ. The CDR3 contains 13 residues. The trim removed 8 bases at V and 3 bases at J, leaving 7 bases unmatched. The CDR3 sequence is CASRTGEDYGYTF. CDR3 nucleotide sequence: TGCGCCAGTCGAACAGGGGAGGACTATGGCTACACCTTC.

The chain carries TRBV9 and TRBJ2-5; D might be TRBD1 (6 bases). The germline V gene encodes CDR1 SGDLS and CDR2 YYNGEE. The CDR3 runs to 14 residues. The V gene lost 3 bases and the J gene lost 1 base, with 10 bases spanning the gap. Written as DNA, the CDR3 is TGTGCCAGCAGCGGTGGGGGCTTCCAAGAGACCCAGTACTTC. Translation gives CASSGGGFQETQYF. The whole variable domain, remainder taken from reference TRBV9 and TRBJ2-5, is DSGVTQTPKHLITATGQRVTLRCSPRSGDLSVYWYQQSLDQGLQFLIQYYNGEERAKGNILERFSAQQFPDLHSELNLSSLELGDSALYFCASSGGGFQETQYFGPGTRLLVL.

This chain joins TRBV18 and TRBJ2-3; D is unresolved. Per germline, CDR1 KGHSH and CDR2 LQKENI. The CDR3 is 14 residues long. Between the trimmed V and J ends, which lost 1 base and 4 bases, there was a span of 9 bases. CDR3 residues: CASSPRSSPDTQYF. The CDR3, as DNA: TGTGCCAGCTCACCACGGAGTTCCCCAGATACGCAGTATTTT.

This clone was recorded only once. The gene calls are TRBV3-1 (or the pseudogene TRBV3-2) and TRBJ2-3; the D gene is possibly TRBD1 (5 bases). The germline V gene has CDR1 LGHDT and CDR2 YNNKEL (reference sequence). The CDR3 consists of 16 residues. V was clipped by 3 bases and J by 4 bases, with 17 bases between them. The CDR3 DNA follows: TGTGCCAGCAGCCAGAGGAGCCCCAGGGTTGCAGATACGCAGTATTTT. Amino acids: CASSQRSPRVADTQYF.

The gene calls are TRBV10-3 and TRBJ1-3; tentative D call: TRBD1 (6 bases). This CDR3 comprises 16 residues. Germline V lookup: CDR1 ENHRY, CDR2 SYGVKD. V dropped 2 bases and J dropped 7 bases, with 18 bases sitting between them. The CDR3 protein is CAISEPRGLGGNTIYF. In DNA, the CDR3 is TGTGCCATCAGTGAGCCGCGGGGGCTGGGTGGGAACACCATATATTTT.

J is TRBJ1-5 and V is TRBV28, with D possibly being TRBD1 (6 bases). Looked up from germline, CDR1 is MDHEN and CDR2 is SYDVKM. There are 14 residues in the CDR3. The V and J ends lost 5 bases and 2 bases respectively, with 10 bases between them. CDR3 bases: TGTGCCAGCAGTGGGCAGGGGCGCAATCAGCCCCAGCATTTT. Amino acids: CASSGQGRNQPQHF.

The chain employs TRBV28 and TRBJ1-1, with 9 bases identical to TRBD1. The CDR3 is 15 residues long. CDR1 and CDR2 from the germline V gene are MDHEN and SYDVKM. V lost 0 bases to trimming and J lost 8 bases; unmatched junction nucleotides: 7. The CDR3 is CASSLWAGTGTEAFF. The CDR3 DNA reads as TGTGCCAGCAGTTTATGGGCAGGGACAGGGACCGAAGCTTTCTTT. The full variable domain, rest sourced from reference TRBV28 and TRBJ1-1, is DVKVTQSSRYLVKRTGEKVFLECVQDMDHENMFWYRQDPGLGLRLIYFSYDVKMKEKGDIPEGYSVSREKKERFSLILESASTNQTSMYLCASSLWAGTGTEAFFGQGTRLTVV.

The chain has TRBV11-2 and TRBJ2-7, with 10 bases fitting TRBD2. Unmatched junction bases numbered 7, after V lost 8 bases and J lost 6 bases. The CDR3 length is 13 residues. Germline V gene data show CDR1 as SGHAT and CDR2 as FQNNGV. The CDR3 loop is CASREGLASEQYF. The CDR3 bases are TGTGCCAGCCGGGAGGGACTAGCGTCCGAGCAGTACTTC. Full variable domain (outside the CDR3, taken from reference TRBV11-2 and TRBJ2-7): EAGVAQSPRYKIIEKRQSVAFWCNPISGHATLYWYQQILGQGPKLLIQFQNNGVVDDSQLPKDRFSAERLKGVDSTLKIQPAKLEDSAVYLCASREGLASEQYFGPGTRLTVT.

The genes are TRBV18 and TRBJ1-1; D unresolved. With 6 bases removed from V and 2 bases from J, the gap between germline ends came to 16 bases. The germline V gene has CDR1 KGHSH and CDR2 LQKENI. The CDR3 loop spans 15 amino acids. The CDR3 spells CASSPSAGQNTEAFF. The CDR3 DNA sequence: TGTGCCAGCTCTCCGAGTGCGGGCCAAAACACTGAAGCTTTCTTT.

The rearrangement uses TRBV13 and TRBJ2-2, with D possibly TRBD1 on 6 matching bases. The CDR3 is 12 residues long. The ends were cut back, 6 bases at V and 4 bases at J, with 6 bases in the middle. Germline assignment: CDR1 PRHDT and CDR2 FYEKMQ (reference sequence). The CDR3 protein is CASRGGTGELFF. The CDR3 bases are TGTGCCAGCAGAGGGGGCACCGGGGAGCTGTTTTTT.

This sequence joins TRBV2 and TRBJ1-5, with no clear D. Germline V gene data show CDR1 as SNHLY and CDR2 as FYNNEI. The CDR3 has 12 residues. Trimming shortened V by 4 bases and J by 5 bases, and 6 bases separated the two germline ends. The CDR3 nucleotides are TGTGCCAGCAGTGTTCGGGATCAGCCCCAGCATTTT. Translation: CASSVRDQPQHF.

In this sample, this clone turned up a few times. This chain links TRBV2 with TRBJ2-4, with D tentatively TRBD2 (5 bases). Between the trimmed V and J ends, which lost 3 bases and 2 bases, there was a span of 17 bases. Per germline, CDR1 SNHLY and CDR2 FYNNEI. This CDR3 spans 17 amino acids. CDR3 nucleotides: TGTGCCAGCAGTGATAGGTCGCGCTCGGGGACCAAAAACATTCAGTACTTC. It translates to CASSDRSRSGTKNIQYF.

The chain links TRBV7-8 to TRBJ1-2; the D is unclear. CDR3 length: 16 residues. Germline CDR1 and CDR2: SGHVS and FQNEAQ. V lost 1 base and J lost 14, with 26 bases in between. The CDR3 here is CASSLDSGYSLYLFTF. CDR3 sequence (DNA): TGTGCCAGCAGCTTAGATTCAGGCTACTCCCTCTACCTATTTACCTTC.

This chain uses TRBV4-1 with TRBJ1-6, with TRBD1 matching 8 bases. The CDR3 sequence is 17 residues long. Germline CDR1 is MGHRA and CDR2 is YSYEKL. After removal of 0 bases from V and 6 bases from J, the junction contained 7 bases not matched to a gene. CDR3 DNA: TGCGCCAGCAGCCAAGATCCCCCCGACAGGGGTAATTCACCCCTCCACTTT. It specifies CASSQDPPDRGNSPLHF.

The V call is TRBV21-1, the J call TRBJ1-2. TRBV21-1 represents a pseudogene. CDR3 length equals 14 residues. CDR3 bases: TGTGCCAGCAGCATGGGACGGGGGGAATATGGCTACACCTTC. Protein: CASSMGRGEYGYTF.

V and J are TRBV3-1 (or the pseudogene TRBV3-2) and TRBJ2-1; D unresolved. CDR3 length: 13 amino acids. Looked up from germline, CDR1 is LGHDT and CDR2 is YNNKEL (reference sequence). V shed 0 bases and J shed 15 bases, with 15 bases lying between them. The CDR3, as DNA: TGTGCCAGCAGCCAAGAGGGCCTTCTTCGCCCGTTCTTC. It codes for CASSQEGLLRPFF.

This chain joins TRBV6-1 and TRBJ1-5, with D unresolved. The CDR3 totals 16 residues. The V end lost 2 bases, the J end lost 1 base, and 12 bases lay between the germline ends. CDR1 is MNHNS and CDR2 is SASEGT in the germline V gene. The CDR3 loop is CASSEHLGASNQPQHF. CDR3 DNA sequence: TGTGCCAGCAGTGAACATCTAGGAGCGAGCAATCAGCCCCAGCATTTT.

The V and J genes are TRBV7-2 and TRBJ1-1, with D unclear. V lost 0 bases and J 5 bases, leaving 7 bases between the germline ends. CDR3 length equals 13 residues. CDR1 SGHTA and CDR2 FQGNSA come from the germline V gene. The CDR3 DNA sequence: TGTGCCAGCAGCTTAGCGTCGGGAACTGAAGCTTTCTTT. It translates to CASSLASGTEAFF.